This TCR beta chain was retrieved from a study of glioma-infiltrating T cells after dendritic cell vaccination (dated by TCRdb to about 2016). Study-wide context: The cohort included some 15 glioblastoma patients drawn from Phase I and II dendritic cell vaccination trials, of whom 9 were newly diagnosed and 6 had recurrent disease. Autologous tumor lysate-pulsed dendritic cell vaccination was administered to the patients between about 2002 and 2012. The vaccine consisted of monocyte-derived dendritic cells cultured less than 9 days with IL-4 and GM-CSF, then pulsed overnight with autologous tumor lysate. Each patient got three intradermal injections of the dendritic cell vaccine, spaced at biweekly intervals, in the arm below the axilla. Tumor-infiltrating lymphocyte content was quantified and tumor and blood repertoires were compared in dendritic cell-vaccinated glioblastoma patients by deep sequencing of TCR beta CDR3 regions. Survival after dendritic cell vaccination was correlated with TCR sequencing metrics such as TIL content and the overlap between tumor and blood repertoires. The full study reports these points: The three-group TCR overlap response model was described as speculative and requiring prospective validation. TCR clonality showed no direct relationship with survival, which suggests that a diverse polyclonal response may be important. The cohort was small and heterogeneous, and full blood and tumor sets were available for few patients, with initial-recurrent tumor pairs available for even fewer patients. Higher estimated pretreatment TIL content predicted longer time to progression and overall survival after dendritic cell vaccination.

Worth noting for this clone: The antigen this receptor binds is unknown. No base qualities exist here, and no much larger clone lies one base off it.

Including the terminal cysteine and phenylalanine, the CDR3 comprises 17 residues. Just the 51-base CDR3 DNA is kept, in frame starting at base 1. V and J are truncated by 1 base and 1 base respectively, leaving an intervening sequence of 16 bases. The germline V gene specifies MGHRA as CDR1 and YSYEKL as CDR2. The immunoSEQ assay amplified TCRB CDR3 regions from roughly 2.1 micrograms of genomic DNA, or from all available DNA when less than that amount was available. Multiplex PCR used 60 forward primers for TCR V beta segments and 13 reverse primers for J beta segments. To estimate the number of reads per starting template, synthetic control templates were added to each sample at limiting dilution. The Illumina HiSeq System generated sequencing reads of 87 bp. The authors' analysis ran thus. PCR and sequencing errors were removed by a nearest neighbor algorithm that merged closely related sequences. TCR overlap was measured as the percentage of unique tumor TCR beta sequences that were also present in the peripheral blood of the same patient. TCRdb re-hosts the immuneACCESS table, in-frame sequences only. Its copies lack some clones; in the studies checked, an unresolved V gene accounts for under half of them, and the cause for the rest is not known. That table gives V, J and clone size, and the DNA gave D and trimming. For this sample the table gives fewer than 100,000 clones, of which over 75% were detected only once. The ten biggest clones cover about 15% of the sample.

To be selected, patients needed enough residual fresh-frozen tumor tissue and more than two years of available survival data. Although molecular status otherwise differed among the glioblastoma patients, no patient had an isocitrate dehydrogenase mutation. PBMC were collected before vaccination, two weeks after the third vaccination, and at tumor progression if progression occurred. The Qiagen DNeasy Blood extraction Kit was used to extract genomic DNA. This receptor chain uses TRBV4-1 and TRBJ2-5; the D segment could be TRBD1, given 5 matching bases. This receptor was identified in a human donor with glioblastoma. The starting material was blood, obtained before dendritic cell vaccination. DNA sequence: TGCGCCAGCAGCCAAGGGGGCTCAACCTTTATCCAAGAGACCCAGTACTTC. Its product reads: CASSQGGSTFIQETQYF.